This TCR beta chain was sequenced in a study of CD8+ T cells in alopecia areata. Germline V gene data show CDR1 as LGHNA and CDR2 as YSLEER. CDR3 length: 18 residues. Deletions cut 3 bases from V and 0 bases from J, with 20 bases between. General study findings and limits: Across lesional scalp, and particularly alopecia totalis/universalis, clonality surpassed that of normal scalp. Significant decreases in scalp clonality and expanded CD8+ clones followed tofacitinib treatment.

It was cDNA, reverse transcribed from extracted RNA, that served as the sequencing template. The data were produced by immunoSEQ multiplex PCR, yet TCRdb's version contains in-frame clones alone and is incomplete. This table holds about 180,000 clones, roughly 50% found once. For this clone: No antigen is known for it.

The treatment is: oral pan-JAK inhibitor, 5-10 mg twice daily. The chain carries TRBV4-3 and TRBJ1-1; D is unclear. The sequence derives from a human donor with alopecia areata. Sequences were derived from CD8+ T cells sorted from blood, sampled at week 24, from a patient treated with tofacitinib. The CDR3 reads CASSQEIAGTFLNTEAFF. The DNA of the CDR3 is TGCGCCAGCAGCCAGGAAATCGCCGGAACTTTCTTGAACACTGAAGCTTTCTTT.